This passage covers 9 T cell receptor beta chains from one sample sequenced in a study of blood T cell repertoires in COVID-19 (dated by TCRdb to about 2020). Receptor libraries were prepared by the immunoSEQ multiplex PCR assay. In its TCRdb copy, this immuneACCESS table keeps in-frame sequences only and misses some clones. Where compared with another copy, unresolved V genes explain less than half of these, and the others have no known cause. Within this sample are about 300,000 clones, with roughly 83% of them counted one time only. The top ten constitute 1.5% to 2% of the sample. Material for sequencing was peripheral blood. All receptors derive from a woman aged 50 to 60 with acute or convalescent COVID-19.

V usage is TRBV7-9 and J usage is TRBJ1-1; possibly TRBD1 for D (5 bases). Trimming left V 3 bases short and J 3 bases short, with 8 bases between. The germline gives CDR1 SEHNR, CDR2 FQNEAQ (reference sequence). There are 13 residues in the CDR3. The CDR3 bases are TGTGCCAGCAGCTTTGTAGGGGACACTGAAGCTTTCTTT. Encoded protein: CASSFVGDTEAFF.

The V call is TRBV24-1, the J call TRBJ2-3; D ambiguous. Between the trimmed V and J ends, which lost 2 bases and 0 bases, there was a span of 17 bases. CDR1 is KGHDR, CDR2 SFDVKD, per germline. The CDR3 totals 18 residues. The CDR3 sequence: CATSDSPGGFGSTDTQYF. CDR3 DNA sequence: TGTGCCACCAGTGATTCCCCCGGTGGCTTCGGGAGCACAGATACGCAGTATTTT.

The sample holds one count of this clone. The chain joins TRBV10-3 to TRBJ2-5; the D gene is possibly TRBD2 (6 bases). The J call may be incorrect, as the DNA end agrees better with TRBJ2-7. The germline V gene encodes CDR1 ENHRY and CDR2 SYGVKD. This CDR3 comprises 15 residues. CDR3 nucleotide sequence: TGTGCCATCAACTATCGAGTGACTAGTTCGGCCGAGCAGTACTTC. Encoded protein: CAINYRVTSSAEQYF.

The genes are TRBV5-1 and TRBJ2-1; 11 bases line up with TRBD2. Germline assignment: CDR1 SGHRS and CDR2 YFSETQ. V was clipped by 4 bases and J by 6 bases; unmatched bases: 6. CDR3 length: 15 amino acids. Here the CDR3 DNA reads TGCGCCAGCAGCCGAACTAGCGGGAGTCCCAATGAGCAGTTCTTC. Its protein product is CASSRTSGSPNEQFF.

The chain uses TRBV2 and TRBJ1-1, with a weak D call TRBD1 (5 bases). CDR1 and CDR2 from the germline V gene are SNHLY and FYNNEI. The CDR3 length is 13 residues. V lost 5 bases, J lost 10 bases, and 17 bases lay in between. CDR3 in amino acids: CASSTGTTVGAFF. In DNA, the CDR3 is TGTGCCAGCAGTACCGGGACTACGGTAGGAGCTTTCTTT.

The gene calls are TRBV19 and TRBJ1-2, with D uncertain. Per germline, CDR1 LNHDA and CDR2 SQIVND (reference sequence). This CDR3 has 13 amino acids. V was clipped by 7 bases and J by 4 bases, with 13 bases between them. Written as DNA, the CDR3 is TGTGCCAGTACGACACCCCTTACCTATGGCTACACCTTC. Its protein product is CASTTPLTYGYTF.

This chain joins TRBV19 and TRBJ1-4; D might be TRBD1 (6 bases). CDR1 is LNHDA, CDR2 SQIVND, per germline (reference sequence). The CDR3 loop spans 15 amino acids. Trimming shortened V by 5 bases and J by 0 bases, and 10 bases separated the two germline ends. The CDR3, as DNA: TGTGCCAGTAGTGAGCACAGGGCAACTAATGAAAAACTGTTTTTT. As protein: CASSEHRATNEKLFF.

The chain is built from TRBV6-5 and TRBJ2-1, with 9 bases aligning to TRBD2. Germline V gene data show CDR1 as MNHEY and CDR2 as SVGAGI. The J segment lost 4 bases and the V segment lost 4 bases, leaving 5 bases of the junction unmatched. CDR3 size: 15 residues. CDR3 nucleotides: TGTGCCAGCAGTTCGCTTAGCGGGGGATACAATGAGCAGTTCTTC. Amino acids: CASSSLSGGYNEQFF.

This chain links TRBV5-1 with TRBJ1-1; no clear D gene. Germline loops: CDR1 SGHRS, CDR2 YFSETQ. Trimming cost V 4 bases and J 6 bases, with 13 bases left between them. This CDR3 is 13 amino acids long. The CDR3 region has the DNA TGCGCCAGCAGCCCTACCGACACCGCTGAAGCTTTCTTT. Amino acid sequence: CASSPTDTAEAFF.